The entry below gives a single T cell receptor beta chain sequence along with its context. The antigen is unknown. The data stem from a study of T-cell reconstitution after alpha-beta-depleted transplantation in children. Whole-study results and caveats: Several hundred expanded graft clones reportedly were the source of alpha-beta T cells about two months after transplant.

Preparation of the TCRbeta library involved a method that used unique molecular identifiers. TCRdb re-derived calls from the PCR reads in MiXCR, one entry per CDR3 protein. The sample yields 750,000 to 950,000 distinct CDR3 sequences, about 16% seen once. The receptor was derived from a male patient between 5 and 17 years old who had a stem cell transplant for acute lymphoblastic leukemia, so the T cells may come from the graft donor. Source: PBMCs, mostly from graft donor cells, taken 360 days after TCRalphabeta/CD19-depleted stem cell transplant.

Here the CDR3 DNA reads TGTGCCAGCAACCCTGGGACTAGCGGGTACGAGCAGTACTTC. Amino acid sequence: CASNPGTSGYEQYF. V and J are TRBV9 and TRBJ2-7; TRBD2 aligns across 12 bases. Per germline, CDR1 SGDLS and CDR2 YYNGEE. With 6 bases clipped from V and 4 bases from J, the junction kept 5 bases outside the gene matches. This CDR3 is 14 amino acids long.